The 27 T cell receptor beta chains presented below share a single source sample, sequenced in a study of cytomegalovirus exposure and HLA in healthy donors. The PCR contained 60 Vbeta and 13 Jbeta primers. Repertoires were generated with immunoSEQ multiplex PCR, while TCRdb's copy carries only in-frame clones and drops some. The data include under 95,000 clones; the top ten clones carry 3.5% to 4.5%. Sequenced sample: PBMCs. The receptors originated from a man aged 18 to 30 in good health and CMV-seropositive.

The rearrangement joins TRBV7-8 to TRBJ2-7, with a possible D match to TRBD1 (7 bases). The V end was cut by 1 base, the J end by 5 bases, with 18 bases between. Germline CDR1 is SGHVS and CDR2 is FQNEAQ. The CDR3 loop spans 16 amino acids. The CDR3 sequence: CASSLEAGGSAHEQYF. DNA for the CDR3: TGTGCCAGCAGCTTAGAGGCAGGGGGGAGTGCCCACGAGCAGTACTTC.

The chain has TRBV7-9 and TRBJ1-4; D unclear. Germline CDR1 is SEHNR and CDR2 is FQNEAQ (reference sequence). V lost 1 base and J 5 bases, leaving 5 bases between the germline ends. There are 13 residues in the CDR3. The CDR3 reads CASSLGRNEKLFF. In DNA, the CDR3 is TGTGCCAGCAGCTTAGGGCGGAATGAAAAACTGTTTTTT.

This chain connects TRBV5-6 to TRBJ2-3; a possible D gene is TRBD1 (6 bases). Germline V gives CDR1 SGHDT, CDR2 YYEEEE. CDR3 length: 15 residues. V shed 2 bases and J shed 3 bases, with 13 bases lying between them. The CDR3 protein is CASSLGGQPTDTQYF. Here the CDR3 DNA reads TGTGCCAGCAGCTTAGGTGGACAGCCAACAGATACGCAGTATTTT.

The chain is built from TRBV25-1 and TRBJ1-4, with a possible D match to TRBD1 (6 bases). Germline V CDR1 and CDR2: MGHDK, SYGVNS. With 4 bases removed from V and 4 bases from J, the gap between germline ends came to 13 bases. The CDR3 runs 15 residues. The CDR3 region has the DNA TGTGCCAGCAGTGCCAGACAGGCTTTTAATGAAAAACTGTTTTTT. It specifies CASSARQAFNEKLFF. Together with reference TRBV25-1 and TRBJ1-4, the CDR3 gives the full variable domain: EADIYQTPRYLVIGTGKKITLECSQTMGHDKMYWYQQDPGMELHLIHYSYGVNSTEKGDLSSESTVSRIRTEHFPLTLESARPSHTSQYLCASSARQAFNEKLFFGSGTQLSVL.

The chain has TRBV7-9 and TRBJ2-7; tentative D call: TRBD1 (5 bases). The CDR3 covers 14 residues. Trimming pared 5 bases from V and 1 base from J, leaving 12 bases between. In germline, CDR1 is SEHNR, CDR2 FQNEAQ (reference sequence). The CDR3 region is CASSQGQDSYEQYF. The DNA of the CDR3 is TGTGCCAGCAGCCAGGGTCAAGATTCCTACGAGCAGTACTTC.

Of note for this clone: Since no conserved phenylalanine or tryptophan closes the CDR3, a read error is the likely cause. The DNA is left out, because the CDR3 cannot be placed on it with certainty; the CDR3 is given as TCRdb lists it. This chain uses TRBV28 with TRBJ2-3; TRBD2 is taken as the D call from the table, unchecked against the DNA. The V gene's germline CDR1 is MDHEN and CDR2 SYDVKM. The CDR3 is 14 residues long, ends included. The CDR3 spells CASSLYPPAGGPMY.

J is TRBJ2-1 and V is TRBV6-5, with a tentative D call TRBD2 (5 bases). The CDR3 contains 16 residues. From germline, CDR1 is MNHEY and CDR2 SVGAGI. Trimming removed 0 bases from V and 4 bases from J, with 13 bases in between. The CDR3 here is CASSYSYGIEYNEQFF. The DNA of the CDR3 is TGTGCCAGCAGTTACTCGTACGGGATAGAATACAATGAGCAGTTCTTC.

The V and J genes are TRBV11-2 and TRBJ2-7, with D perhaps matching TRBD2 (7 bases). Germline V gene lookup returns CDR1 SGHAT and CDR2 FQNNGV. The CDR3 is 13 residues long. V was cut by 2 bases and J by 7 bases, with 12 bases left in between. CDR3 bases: TGTGCCAGCAGCTTAATGAGGGGGGGTGAGCAGTACTTC. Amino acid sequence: CASSLMRGGEQYF.

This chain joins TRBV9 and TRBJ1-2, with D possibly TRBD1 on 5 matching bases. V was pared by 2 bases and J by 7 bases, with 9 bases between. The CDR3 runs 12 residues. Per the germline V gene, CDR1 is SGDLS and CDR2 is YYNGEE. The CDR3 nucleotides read TGTGCCAGCAGCGTCGGGGGGATTGGCTACACCTTC. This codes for CASSVGGIGYTF.

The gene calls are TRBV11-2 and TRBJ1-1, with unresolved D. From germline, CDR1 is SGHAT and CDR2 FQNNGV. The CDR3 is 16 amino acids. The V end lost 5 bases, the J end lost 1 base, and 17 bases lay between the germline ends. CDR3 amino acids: CASSPSVVSGNTEAFF. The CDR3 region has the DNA TGTGCCAGCAGCCCCTCGGTTGTTAGCGGGAACACTGAAGCTTTCTTT.

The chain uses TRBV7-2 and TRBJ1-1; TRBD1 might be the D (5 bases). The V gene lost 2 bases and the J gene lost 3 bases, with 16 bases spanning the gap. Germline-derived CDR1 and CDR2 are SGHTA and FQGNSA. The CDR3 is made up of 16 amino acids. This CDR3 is CASSLRPLGDHTEAFF. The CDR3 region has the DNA TGTGCCAGCAGCTTACGGCCGTTAGGGGATCACACTGAAGCTTTCTTT.

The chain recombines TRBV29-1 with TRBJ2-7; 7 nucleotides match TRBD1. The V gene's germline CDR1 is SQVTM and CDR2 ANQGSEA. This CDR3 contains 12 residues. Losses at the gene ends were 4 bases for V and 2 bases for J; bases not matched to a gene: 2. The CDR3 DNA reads TGCAGCGTTGTGGACAGGCCCTACGAGCAGTACTTC. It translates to CSVVDRPYEQYF.

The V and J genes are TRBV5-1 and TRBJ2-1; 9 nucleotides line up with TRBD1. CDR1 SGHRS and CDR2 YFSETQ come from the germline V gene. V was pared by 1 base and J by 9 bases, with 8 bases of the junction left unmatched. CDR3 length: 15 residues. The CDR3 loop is CASSLRQGEEGEQFF. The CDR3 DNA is TGCGCCAGCAGCTTGAGACAGGGGGAGGAAGGTGAGCAGTTCTTC.

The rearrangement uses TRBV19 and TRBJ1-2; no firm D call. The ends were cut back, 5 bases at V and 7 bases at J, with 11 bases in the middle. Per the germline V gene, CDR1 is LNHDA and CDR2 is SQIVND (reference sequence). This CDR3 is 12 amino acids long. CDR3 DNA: TGTGCCAGTAGTGCCGGGATCCTTGGCTACACCTTC. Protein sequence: CASSAGILGYTF. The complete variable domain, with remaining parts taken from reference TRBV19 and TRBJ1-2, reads DGGITQSPKYLFRKEGQNVTLSCEQNLNHDAMYWYRQDPGQGLRLIYYSQIVNDFQKGDIAEGYSVSREKKESFPLTVTSAQKNPTAFYLCASSAGILGYTFGSGTRLTVV.

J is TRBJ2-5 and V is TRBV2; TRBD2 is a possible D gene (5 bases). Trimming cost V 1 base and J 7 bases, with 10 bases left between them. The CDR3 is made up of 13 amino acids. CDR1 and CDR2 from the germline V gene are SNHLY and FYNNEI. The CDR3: CASSEGERRTQYF. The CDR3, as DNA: TGTGCCAGCAGTGAAGGGGAGAGGAGGACCCAGTACTTC.

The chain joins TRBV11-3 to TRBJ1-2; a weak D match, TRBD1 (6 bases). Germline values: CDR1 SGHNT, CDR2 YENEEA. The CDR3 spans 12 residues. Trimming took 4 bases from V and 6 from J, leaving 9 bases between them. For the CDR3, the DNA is TGTGCCAGCAGCTCATCAGGGGATGGCTACACCTTC. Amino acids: CASSSSGDGYTF. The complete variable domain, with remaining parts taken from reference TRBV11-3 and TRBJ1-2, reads EAGVVQSPRYKIIEKKQPVAFWCNPISGHNTLYWYLQNLGQGPELLIRYENEEAVDDSQLPKDRFSAERLKGVDSTLKIQPAELGDSAVYLCASSSSGDGYTFGSGTRLTVV.

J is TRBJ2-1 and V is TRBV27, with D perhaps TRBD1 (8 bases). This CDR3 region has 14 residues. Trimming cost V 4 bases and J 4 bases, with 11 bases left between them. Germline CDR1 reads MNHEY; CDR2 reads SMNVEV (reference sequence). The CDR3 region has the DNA TGTGCCAGCAGTTACAGGGGGGGTTACAATGAGCAGTTCTTC. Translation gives CASSYRGGYNEQFF.

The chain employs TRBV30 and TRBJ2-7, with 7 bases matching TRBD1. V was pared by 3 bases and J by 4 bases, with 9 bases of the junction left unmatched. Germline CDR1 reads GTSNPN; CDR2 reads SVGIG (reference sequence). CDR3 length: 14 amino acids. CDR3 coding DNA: TGTGCCTGGAGCCCGTGGGACAGCCGGTACGAGCAGTACTTC. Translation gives CAWSPWDSRYEQYF. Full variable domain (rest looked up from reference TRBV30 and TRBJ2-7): SQTIHQWPATLVQPVGSPLSLECTVEGTSNPNLYWYRQAAGRGLQLLFYSVGIGQISSEVPQNLSASRPQDRQFILSSKKLLLSDSGFYLCAWSPWDSRYEQYFGPGTRLTVT.

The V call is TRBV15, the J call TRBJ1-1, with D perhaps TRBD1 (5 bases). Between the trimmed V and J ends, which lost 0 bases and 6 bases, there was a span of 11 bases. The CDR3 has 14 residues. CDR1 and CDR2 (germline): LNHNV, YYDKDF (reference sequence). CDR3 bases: TGTGCCACCAGCAGAGACAGGGTTTTGTCTGAAGCTTTCTTT. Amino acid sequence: CATSRDRVLSEAFF.

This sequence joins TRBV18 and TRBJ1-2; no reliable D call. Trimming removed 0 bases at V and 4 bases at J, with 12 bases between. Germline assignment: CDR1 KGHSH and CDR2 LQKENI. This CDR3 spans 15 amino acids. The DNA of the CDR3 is TGTGCCAGCTCACCACCGGTGGGAGAAATCTATGGCTACACCTTC. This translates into CASSPPVGEIYGYTF.

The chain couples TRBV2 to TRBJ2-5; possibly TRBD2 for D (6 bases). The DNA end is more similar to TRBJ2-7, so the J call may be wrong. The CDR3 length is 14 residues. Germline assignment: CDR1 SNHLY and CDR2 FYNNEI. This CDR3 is CASSGLPYLYEQYF. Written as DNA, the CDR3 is TGTGCCAGCAGCGGACTACCGTACCTCTACGAGCAGTACTTC.

In nucleotides, the CDR3 is TGCGCCAGCAATCAGGGGGATGGGGGACCCCAGCATTTT. Residues: CASNQGDGGPQHF. The V gene is TRBV5-1, the J gene TRBJ1-5, with 7 bases aligning to TRBD1. The V and J ends lost 6 bases and 10 bases, in that order; junction bases with no gene match: 10. Per germline, CDR1 SGHRS and CDR2 YFSETQ. This CDR3 contains 13 residues.

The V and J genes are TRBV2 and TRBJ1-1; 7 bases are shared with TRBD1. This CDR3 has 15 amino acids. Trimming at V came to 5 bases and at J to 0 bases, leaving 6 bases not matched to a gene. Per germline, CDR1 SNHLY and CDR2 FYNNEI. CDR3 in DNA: TGTGCCAGCAGTTTGGGACAGAACATGAACACTGAAGCTTTCTTT. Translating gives CASSLGQNMNTEAFF.

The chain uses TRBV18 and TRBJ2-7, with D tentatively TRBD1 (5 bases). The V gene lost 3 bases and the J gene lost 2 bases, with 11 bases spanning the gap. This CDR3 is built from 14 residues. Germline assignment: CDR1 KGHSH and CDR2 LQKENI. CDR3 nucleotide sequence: TGTGCCAGCTCACCGTCGGCAGGGACCTACGAGCAGTACTTC. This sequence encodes CASSPSAGTYEQYF.

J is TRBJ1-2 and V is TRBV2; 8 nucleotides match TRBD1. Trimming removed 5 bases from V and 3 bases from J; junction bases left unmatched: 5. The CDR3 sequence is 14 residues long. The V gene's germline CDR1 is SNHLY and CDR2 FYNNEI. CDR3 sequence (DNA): TGTGCCAGCAGTCGGGACAGGTCCCACTATGGCTACACCTTC. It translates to CASSRDRSHYGYTF.

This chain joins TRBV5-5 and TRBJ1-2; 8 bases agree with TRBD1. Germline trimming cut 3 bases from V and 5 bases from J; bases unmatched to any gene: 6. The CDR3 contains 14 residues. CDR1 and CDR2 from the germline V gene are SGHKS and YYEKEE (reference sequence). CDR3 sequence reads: CASSYTGGRYGYTF. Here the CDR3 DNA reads TGTGCCAGCAGCTATACAGGGGGAAGATATGGCTACACCTTC.

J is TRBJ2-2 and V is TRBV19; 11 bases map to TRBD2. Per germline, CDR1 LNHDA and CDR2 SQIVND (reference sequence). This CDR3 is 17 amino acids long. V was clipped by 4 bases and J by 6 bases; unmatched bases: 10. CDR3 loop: CASSTGLADTEAGELFF. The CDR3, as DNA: TGTGCCAGTAGTACGGGACTAGCGGATACCGAGGCCGGGGAGCTGTTTTTT.